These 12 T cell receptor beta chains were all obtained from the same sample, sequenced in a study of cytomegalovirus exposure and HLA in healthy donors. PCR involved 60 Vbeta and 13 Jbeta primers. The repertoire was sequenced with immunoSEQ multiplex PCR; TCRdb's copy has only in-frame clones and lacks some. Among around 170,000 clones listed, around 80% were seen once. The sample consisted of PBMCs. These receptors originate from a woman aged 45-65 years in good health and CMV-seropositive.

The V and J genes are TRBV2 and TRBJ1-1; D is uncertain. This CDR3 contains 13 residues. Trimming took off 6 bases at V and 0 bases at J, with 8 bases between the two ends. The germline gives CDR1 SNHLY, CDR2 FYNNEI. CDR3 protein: CASSLGLNTEAFF. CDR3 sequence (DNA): TGTGCCAGCAGCCTTGGGCTGAACACTGAAGCTTTCTTT.

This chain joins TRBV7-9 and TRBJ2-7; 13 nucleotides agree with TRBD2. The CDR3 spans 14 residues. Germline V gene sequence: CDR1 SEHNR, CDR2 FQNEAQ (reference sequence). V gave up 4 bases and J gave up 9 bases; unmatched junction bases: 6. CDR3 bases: TGTGCCAGCAGCTCAGCCGGGACTAGCGGGACGCAGTACTTC. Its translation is CASSSAGTSGTQYF.

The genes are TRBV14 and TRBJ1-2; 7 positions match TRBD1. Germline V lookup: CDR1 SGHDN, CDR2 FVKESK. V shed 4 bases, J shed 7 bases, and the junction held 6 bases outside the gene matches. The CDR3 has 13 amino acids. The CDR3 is CASSPRQGLGYTF. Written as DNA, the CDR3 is TGTGCCAGCAGCCCCCGACAGGGTCTTGGCTACACCTTC.

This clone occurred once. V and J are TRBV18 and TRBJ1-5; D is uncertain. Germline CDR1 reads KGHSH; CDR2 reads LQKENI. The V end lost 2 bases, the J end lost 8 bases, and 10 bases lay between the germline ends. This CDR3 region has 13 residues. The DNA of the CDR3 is TGTGCCAGCTCACCAGGGCCCTTGGAGCCCCAGCATTTT. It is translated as CASSPGPLEPQHF.

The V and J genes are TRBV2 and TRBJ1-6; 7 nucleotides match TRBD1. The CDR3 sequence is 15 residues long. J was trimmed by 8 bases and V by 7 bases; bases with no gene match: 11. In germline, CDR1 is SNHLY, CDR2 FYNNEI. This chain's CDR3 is CASTPRRDSYSPLHF. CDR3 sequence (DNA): TGTGCCAGCACCCCCCGGCGGGACAGTTATTCACCCCTCCACTTT. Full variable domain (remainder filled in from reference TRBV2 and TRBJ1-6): EPEVTQTPSHQVTQMGQEVILRCVPISNHLYFYWYRQILGQKVEFLVSFYNNEISEKSEIFDDQFSVERPDGSNFTLKIRSTKLEDSAMYFCASTPRRDSYSPLHFGNGTRLTVT.

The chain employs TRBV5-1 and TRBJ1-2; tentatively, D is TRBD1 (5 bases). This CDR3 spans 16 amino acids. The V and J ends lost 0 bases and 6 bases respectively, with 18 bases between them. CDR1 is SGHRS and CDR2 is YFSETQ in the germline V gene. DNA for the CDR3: TGCGCCAGCAGCTTGGTATCAGGGATCGACTCTAATGGCTACACCTTC. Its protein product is CASSLVSGIDSNGYTF.

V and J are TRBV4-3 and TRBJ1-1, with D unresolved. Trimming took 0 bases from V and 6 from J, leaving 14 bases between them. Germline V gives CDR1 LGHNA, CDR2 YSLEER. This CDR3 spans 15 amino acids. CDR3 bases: TGCGCCAGCAGCCAAGAGCAATCTTATTCGGCTGAAGCTTTCTTT. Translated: CASSQEQSYSAEAFF.

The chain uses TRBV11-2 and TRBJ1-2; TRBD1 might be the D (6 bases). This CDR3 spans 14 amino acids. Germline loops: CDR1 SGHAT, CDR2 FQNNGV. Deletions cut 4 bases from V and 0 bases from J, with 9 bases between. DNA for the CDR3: TGTGCCAGCAGCTCCGGGACATCTAACTATGGCTACACCTTC. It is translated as CASSSGTSNYGYTF.

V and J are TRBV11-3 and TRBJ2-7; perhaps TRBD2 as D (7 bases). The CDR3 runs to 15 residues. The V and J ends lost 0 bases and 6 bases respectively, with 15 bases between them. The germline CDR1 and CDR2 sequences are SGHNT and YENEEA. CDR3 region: CASSLDGAGGREQYF. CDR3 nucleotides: TGTGCCAGCAGCTTAGATGGGGCCGGGGGGCGCGAGCAGTACTTC.

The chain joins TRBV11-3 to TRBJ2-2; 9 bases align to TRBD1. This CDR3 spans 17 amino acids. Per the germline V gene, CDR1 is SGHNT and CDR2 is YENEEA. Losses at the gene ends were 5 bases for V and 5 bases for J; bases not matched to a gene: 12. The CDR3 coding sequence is TGTGCCAGCAGCCCGCGGCAGGGGACAGGGCGGACCGGGGAGCTGTTTTTT. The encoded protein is CASSPRQGTGRTGELFF.

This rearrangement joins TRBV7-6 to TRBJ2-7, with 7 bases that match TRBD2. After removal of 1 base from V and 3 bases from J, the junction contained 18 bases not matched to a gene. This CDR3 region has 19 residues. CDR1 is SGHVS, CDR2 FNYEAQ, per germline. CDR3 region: CASSLELRGRAQRRYEQYF. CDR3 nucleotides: TGTGCCAGCAGCTTAGAGCTTCGGGGGAGGGCCCAGAGACGCTACGAGCAGTACTTC.

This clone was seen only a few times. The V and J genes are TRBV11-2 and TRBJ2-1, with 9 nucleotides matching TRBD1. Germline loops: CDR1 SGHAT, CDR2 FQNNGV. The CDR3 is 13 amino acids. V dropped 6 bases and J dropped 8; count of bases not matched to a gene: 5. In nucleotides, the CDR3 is TGTGCCAGCAGGTCGACAGGGGGTCATGAGCAGTTCTTC. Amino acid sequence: CASRSTGGHEQFF. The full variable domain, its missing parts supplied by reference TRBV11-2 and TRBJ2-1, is EAGVAQSPRYKIIEKRQSVAFWCNPISGHATLYWYQQILGQGPKLLIQFQNNGVVDDSQLPKDRFSAERLKGVDSTLKIQPAKLEDSAVYLCASRSTGGHEQFFGPGTRLTVL.